This TCR beta chain stems from a study of shared clonotypes between healthy human individuals. Trimming took off 5 bases at V and 5 bases at J, with 18 bases between the two ends. The germline gives CDR1 SEHNR, CDR2 FQNEAQ (reference sequence). CDR3 length: 15 residues. Study-level findings and limits: How much donors shared clonotypes was expected to be affected by sequencing depth. The researchers took only blood, and tissue repertoires probably look different.

A word on this clone: Its antigen remains unknown.

Assay used: immunoSEQ multiplex PCR; TCRdb lists only in-frame clones, some missing. The sample consists of about 1 million clones, 65% to 75% of them appearing once. The specimen sequenced was memory CD4+ T cells sorted from blood. Subset specified: CD45RA-negative fraction. The chain joins TRBV7-9 to TRBJ1-1, with TRBD1 as a possible D gene (6 bases). This sequence originates from a man aged 18-30 years in good health. CDR3 DNA: TGTGCCAGCAGCCTTCAAGGGGGGGGAAAGACTGAAGCTTTCTTT. It specifies CASSLQGGGKTEAFF.